This TCR beta chain was captured in a study of blood T cell repertoires in COVID-19 (dated by TCRdb to 2019 to 2021). About the study as a whole: Collaborator samples came from the United States, Italy and Spain and covered acute and convalescent phases of COVID-19. The material from the prospective study consisted of cDNA or gDNA derived from T cells, B-cell-depleted T cells, or PBMCs. Subjects who had been exposed to COVID-19, were actively infected with it, or had recovered from it provided the deeply sampled blood TCRbeta repertoires that made up the dataset. A freely available public database, intended as a resource for researchers studying the immune response to SARS-CoV-2, is where the repertoires were released. The samples were drawn from the first 160 participants of the ongoing ImmuneRACE study and from some 1,300 subjects provided by 6 global collaborators. Sample metadata almost always included a de-identified subject ID, COVID-19 status, age in years and sex. HLA class I and class II types, where available, came from metadata supplied by the sample provider rather than from assay-based typing.

Turning to this clone: Its antigen is not yet known. No base quality information exists; no much larger clone differs at one position.

Its CDR3 holds 16 amino acids, cysteine through phenylalanine. The read is trimmed to its CDR3 DNA, 48 bases read in frame from base 1. TCRbeta CDR3 regions were amplified from genomic DNA using the immunoSEQ Assay, a bias-controlled multiplex PCR. On the authors' methods: Within the assay, amplification of reference gene primers was used to estimate how many nucleated cells each sample contained. Sequence reads were collapsed and filtered to measure the absolute abundance of every unique TCRbeta CDR3 rearrangement. Productive Simpson clonality was computed per sample as the square root of Simpson's diversity index over productive rearrangements. TCRdb provides this immuneACCESS table in a form limited to in-frame rearrangements. Some clones are lacking; in checked studies, under half of them reflect an unresolved V gene, and why the rest are absent is not known. V, J and clone size were drawn from that table, and D and trimming were deduced from the DNA. For this sample the table gives under 130,000 clones, of which roughly 87% were detected only once. The ten largest clones add up to 4% to 5% of the sample.

Study-wide findings and limitations: How much clinical and demographic metadata was included differed by source and by participant, and the metadata was provided uncurated.

Collaborating institutions collected whole blood in K2EDTA tubes following their own protocols. For TCRbeta analysis, collaborators shipped samples as frozen whole blood, isolated PBMCs, or DNA extracted from either of those sample types. Sequencing was performed on peripheral blood. The rearrangement combines TRBV21-1 with TRBJ2-7; the table's D call TRBD1 went unverified against the DNA. TRBV21-1 is labeled a pseudogene. The source of this sequence is a man in his fifties with acute or convalescent COVID-19. CDR3 region: CASNHMDREVRYEQYF. The DNA sequence is TGTGCCAGCAACCATATGGACAGGGAAGTCCGCTACGAGCAGTACTTC.